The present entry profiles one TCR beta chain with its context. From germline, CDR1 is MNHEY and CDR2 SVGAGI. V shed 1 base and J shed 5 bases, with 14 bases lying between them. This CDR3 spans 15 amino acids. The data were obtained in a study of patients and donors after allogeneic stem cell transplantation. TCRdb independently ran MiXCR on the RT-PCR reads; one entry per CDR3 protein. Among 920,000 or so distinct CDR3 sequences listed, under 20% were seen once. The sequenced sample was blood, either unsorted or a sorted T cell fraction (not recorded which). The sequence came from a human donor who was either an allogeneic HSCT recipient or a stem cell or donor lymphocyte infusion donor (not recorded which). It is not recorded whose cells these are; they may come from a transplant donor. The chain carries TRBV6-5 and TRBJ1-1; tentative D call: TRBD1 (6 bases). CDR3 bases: TGTGCCAGCAGTTACTGGGGGGCCAGGGGAACTGAAGCTTTCTTT. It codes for CASSYWGARGTEAFF.